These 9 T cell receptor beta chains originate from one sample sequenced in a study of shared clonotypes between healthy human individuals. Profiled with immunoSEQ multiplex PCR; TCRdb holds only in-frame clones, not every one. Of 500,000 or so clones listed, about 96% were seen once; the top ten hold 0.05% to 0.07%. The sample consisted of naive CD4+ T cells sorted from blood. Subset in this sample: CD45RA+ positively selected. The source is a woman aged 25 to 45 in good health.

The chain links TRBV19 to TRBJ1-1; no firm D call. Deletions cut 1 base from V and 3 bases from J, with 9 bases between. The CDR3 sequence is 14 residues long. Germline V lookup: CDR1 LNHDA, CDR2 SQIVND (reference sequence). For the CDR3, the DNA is TGTGCCAGTAGTATAGGTGCCTACCACACTGAAGCTTTCTTT. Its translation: CASSIGAYHTEAFF.

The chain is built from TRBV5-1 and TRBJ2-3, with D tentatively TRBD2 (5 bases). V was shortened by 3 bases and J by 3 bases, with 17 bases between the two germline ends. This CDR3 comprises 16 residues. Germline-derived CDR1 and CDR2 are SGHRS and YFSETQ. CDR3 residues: CASSSTPGAGTDTQYF. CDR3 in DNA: TGCGCCAGCAGCTCCACGCCCGGTGCGGGTACAGATACGCAGTATTTT.

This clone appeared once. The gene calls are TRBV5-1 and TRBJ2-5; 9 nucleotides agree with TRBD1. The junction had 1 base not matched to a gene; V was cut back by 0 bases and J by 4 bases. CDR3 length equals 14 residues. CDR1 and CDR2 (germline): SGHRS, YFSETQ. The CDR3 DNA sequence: TGCGCCAGCAGCTTGGGGGACAGGGTAGAGACCCAGTACTTC. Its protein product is CASSLGDRVETQYF.

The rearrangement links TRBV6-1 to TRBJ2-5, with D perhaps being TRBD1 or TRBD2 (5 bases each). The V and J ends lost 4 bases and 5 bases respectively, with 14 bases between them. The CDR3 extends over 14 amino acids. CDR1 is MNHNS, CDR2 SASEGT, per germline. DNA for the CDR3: TGTGCCAGCAGTGCCGGGACCTGGGGCGAGACCCAGTACTTC. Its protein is CASSAGTWGETQYF.

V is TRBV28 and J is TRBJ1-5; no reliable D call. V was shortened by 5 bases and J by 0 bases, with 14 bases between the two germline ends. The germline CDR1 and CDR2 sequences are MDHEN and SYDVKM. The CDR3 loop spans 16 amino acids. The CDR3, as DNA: TGTGCCAGCAGTACCGCTGGACGACCTAGCAATCAGCCCCAGCATTTT. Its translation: CASSTAGRPSNQPQHF.

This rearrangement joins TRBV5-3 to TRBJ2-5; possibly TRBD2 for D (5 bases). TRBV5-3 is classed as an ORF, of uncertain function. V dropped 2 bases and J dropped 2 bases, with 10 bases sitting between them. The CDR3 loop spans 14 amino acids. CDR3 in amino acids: CARSFKGGQETQYF. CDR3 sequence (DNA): TGTGCCAGAAGCTTTAAAGGAGGACAAGAGACCCAGTACTTC.

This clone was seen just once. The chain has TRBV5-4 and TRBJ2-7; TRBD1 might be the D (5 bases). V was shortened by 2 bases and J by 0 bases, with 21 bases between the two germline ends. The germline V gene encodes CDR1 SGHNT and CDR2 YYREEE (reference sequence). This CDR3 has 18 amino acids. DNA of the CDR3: TGTGCCAGCAGCTTTGGCGCAGTGGGGCGAACAACCTCCTACGAGCAGTACTTC. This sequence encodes CASSFGAVGRTTSYEQYF.

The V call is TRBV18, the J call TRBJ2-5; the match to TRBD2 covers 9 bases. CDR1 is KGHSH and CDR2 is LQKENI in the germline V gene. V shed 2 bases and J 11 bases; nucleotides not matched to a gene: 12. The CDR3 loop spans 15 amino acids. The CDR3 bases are TGTGCCAGCTCACCAAAAGGGACTAGCCAACGTGAGCAGTACTTC. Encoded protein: CASSPKGTSQREQYF.

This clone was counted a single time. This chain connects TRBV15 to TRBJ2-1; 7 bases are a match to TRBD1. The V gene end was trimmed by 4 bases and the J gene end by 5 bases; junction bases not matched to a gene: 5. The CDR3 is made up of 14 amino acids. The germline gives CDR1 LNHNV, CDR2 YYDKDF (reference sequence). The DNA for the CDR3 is TGTGCCACCAGCATGCAGACAGGGAACAATGAGCAGTTCTTC. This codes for CATSMQTGNNEQFF.